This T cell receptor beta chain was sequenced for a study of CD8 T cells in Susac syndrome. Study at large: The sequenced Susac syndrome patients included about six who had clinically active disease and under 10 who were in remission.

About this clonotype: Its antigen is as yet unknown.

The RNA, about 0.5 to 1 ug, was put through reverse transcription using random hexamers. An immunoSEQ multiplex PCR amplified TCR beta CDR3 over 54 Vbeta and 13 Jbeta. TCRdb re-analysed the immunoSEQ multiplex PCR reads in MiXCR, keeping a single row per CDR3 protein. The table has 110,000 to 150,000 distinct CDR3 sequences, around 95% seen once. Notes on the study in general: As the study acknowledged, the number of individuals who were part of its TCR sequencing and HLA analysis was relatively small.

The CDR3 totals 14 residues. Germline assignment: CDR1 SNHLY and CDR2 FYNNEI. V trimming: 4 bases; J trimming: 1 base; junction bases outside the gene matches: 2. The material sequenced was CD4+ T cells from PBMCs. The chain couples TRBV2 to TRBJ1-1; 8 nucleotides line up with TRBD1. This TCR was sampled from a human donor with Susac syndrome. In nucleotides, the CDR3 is TGTGCCAGCAGTGTTGGGACAGGGAACACTGAAGCTTTCTTT. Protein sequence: CASSVGTGNTEAFF. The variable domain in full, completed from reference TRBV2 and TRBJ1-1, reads EPEVTQTPSHQVTQMGQEVILRCVPISNHLYFYWYRQILGQKVEFLVSFYNNEISEKSEIFDDQFSVERPDGSNFTLKIRSTKLEDSAMYFCASSVGTGNTEAFFGQGTRLTVV.